The clone carrying this T cell receptor (beta chain) has a handful of counts. Its matching antigen is unknown. Data came from immunoSEQ multiplex PCR; TCRdb stores just in-frame clones and leaves some out. This repertoire shows 35,000 to 45,000 clones, around three quarters found once; its top ten account for 1% to 1.3%. The entry originates in a study of memory CD4+ T cells and cytomegalovirus serostatus. Study details: This sample comes from healthy Belgian adults, several CMV seropositive, approximately 25 seronegative. Findings and caveats of the study: Median bootstrapped AUC for CMV status was about 0.94 originally, 0.9 to 0.93 US-trained. About 40% of the roughly 160 known CMV-associated TCRbeta sequences appeared in CD4+ memory.

The sort gate was single viable CD3+CD4+CD8-CD45RO+ cells for memory CD4+ T cells. After thawing, CD4+ T cells were positively selected. J lost 6 bases, V lost 3 bases, and 6 bases had no gene match. This CDR3 spans 14 amino acids. CDR1 and CDR2 (germline): LGHNA, YNFKEQ. The chain has TRBV4-2 and TRBJ2-7; 9 bases are shared with TRBD2. The sample comprised memory CD4+ T cells from blood. The TCR originated in an adult in good health and CMV-seronegative. Here the CDR3 reads CASSQWTSVSEQYF. CDR3 nucleotide sequence: TGTGCCAGCAGCCAGTGGACTAGCGTGAGCGAGCAGTACTTC.